The sequence of this TCR beta chain was determined in a study of blood T cell repertoires in COVID-19. Sequencing used immunoSEQ multiplex PCR; TCRdb keeps in-frame clones, though not all of them. The repertoire includes around 86,000 clones, 70% to 90% of them detected once, and over 10% sits in the top ten. This clone was seen a few times. Germline loops: CDR1 SGHTA, CDR2 FQGTGA. CDR3 length: 17 residues. The J segment lost 5 bases and the V segment lost 5 bases, leaving 12 bases of the junction unmatched. This TCR came from a human donor in a cohort sampled during active COVID-19. This chain joins TRBV7-3 and TRBJ2-3, with TRBD2 matching over 11 bases. The source material was peripheral blood. For the CDR3, the DNA is TGTGCCAGCAGCCCCCTCATAGCGGGAGGGGCGGGAGATACGCAGTATTTT. It translates to CASSPLIAGGAGDTQYF.